This T cell receptor beta chain was documented in a study of T cells in tumors after PD-1 blockade. Study as a whole: Mean per blood sample: 113,528 templates (about 24,000-257,772), approximately 37,000 unique clonotypes. General study points: Blood contained 35% to 50% of the tumor's TCR clonotypes.

With 3 bases removed from V and 3 bases from J, the gap between germline ends came to 11 bases. Germline lookup yields CDR1 KGHDR and CDR2 SFDVKD. The CDR3 loop spans 15 amino acids. With regard to this clone: Its antigen is unidentified.

Libraries were prepared by immunoSEQ multiplex PCR; TCRdb keeps only in-frame clonotypes and omits some of them. The sample lists around 50,000 clones; approximately 75% were seen once. V gene TRBV24-1 combines with J gene TRBJ1-3, with D hard to call. This specimen was PBMCs, taken before anti-PD-1 treatment. The TCR comes from a human donor with basal cell carcinoma. The CDR3 loop is CATSDPRVDGNTIYF. DNA for the CDR3: TGTGCCACCAGTGATCCCCGGGTAGATGGAAACACCATATATTTT.